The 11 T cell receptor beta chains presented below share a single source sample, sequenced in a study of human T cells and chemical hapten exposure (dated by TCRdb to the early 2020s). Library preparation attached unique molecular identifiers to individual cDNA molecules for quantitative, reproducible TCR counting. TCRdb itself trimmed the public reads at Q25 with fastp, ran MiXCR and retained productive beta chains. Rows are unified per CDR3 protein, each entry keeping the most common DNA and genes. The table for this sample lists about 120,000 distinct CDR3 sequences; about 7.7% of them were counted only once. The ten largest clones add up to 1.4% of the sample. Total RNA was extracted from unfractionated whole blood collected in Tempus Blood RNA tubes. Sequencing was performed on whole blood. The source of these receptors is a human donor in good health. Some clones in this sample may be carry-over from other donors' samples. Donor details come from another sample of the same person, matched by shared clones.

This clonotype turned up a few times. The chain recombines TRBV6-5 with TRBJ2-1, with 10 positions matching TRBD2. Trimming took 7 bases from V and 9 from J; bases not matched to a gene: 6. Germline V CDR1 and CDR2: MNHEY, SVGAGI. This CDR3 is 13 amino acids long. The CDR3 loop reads CASTGAGGVEQFF. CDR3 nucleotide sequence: TGTGCCAGCACCGGAGCGGGAGGGGTTGAGCAGTTCTTC.

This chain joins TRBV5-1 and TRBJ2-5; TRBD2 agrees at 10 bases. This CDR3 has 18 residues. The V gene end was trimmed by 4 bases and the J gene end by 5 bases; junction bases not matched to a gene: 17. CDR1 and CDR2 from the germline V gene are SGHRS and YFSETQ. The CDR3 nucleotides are TGCGCCAGCAGCGGTTTCGAGCGGGAGGGCCATGTTTCGGAGACCCAGTACTTC. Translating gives CASSGFEREGHVSETQYF.

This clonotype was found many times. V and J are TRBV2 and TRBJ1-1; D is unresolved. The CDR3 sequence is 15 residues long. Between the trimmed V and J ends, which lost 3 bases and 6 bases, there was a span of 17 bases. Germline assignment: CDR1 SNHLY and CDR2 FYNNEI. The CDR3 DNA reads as TGTGCCAGCAGTGAGGGAAAATTGGGATACGCTGAAGCTTTCTTT. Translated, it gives CASSEGKLGYAEAFF.

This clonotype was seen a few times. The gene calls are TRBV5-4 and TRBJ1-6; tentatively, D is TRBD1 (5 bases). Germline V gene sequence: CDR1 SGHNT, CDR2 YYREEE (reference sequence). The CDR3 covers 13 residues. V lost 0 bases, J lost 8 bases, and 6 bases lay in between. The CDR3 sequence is CASSLVGDSPLHF. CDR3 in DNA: TGTGCCAGCAGCTTGGTGGGGGATTCACCCCTCCACTTT.

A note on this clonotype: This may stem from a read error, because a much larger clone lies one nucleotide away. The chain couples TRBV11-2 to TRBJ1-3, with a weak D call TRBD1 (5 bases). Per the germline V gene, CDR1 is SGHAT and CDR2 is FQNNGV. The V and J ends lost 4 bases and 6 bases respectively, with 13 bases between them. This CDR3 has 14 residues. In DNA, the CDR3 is TGTGCCAGCAGCTGGGTACAGGACACAAACACCATATATTTT. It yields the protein CASSWVQDTNTIYF.

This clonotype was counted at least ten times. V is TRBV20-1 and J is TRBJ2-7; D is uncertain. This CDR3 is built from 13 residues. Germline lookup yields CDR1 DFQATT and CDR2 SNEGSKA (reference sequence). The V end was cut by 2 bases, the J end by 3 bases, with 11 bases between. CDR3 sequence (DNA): TGCAGTGCTAGACAGACGAACCTCTACGAGCAGTACTTC. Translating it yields CSARQTNLYEQYF.

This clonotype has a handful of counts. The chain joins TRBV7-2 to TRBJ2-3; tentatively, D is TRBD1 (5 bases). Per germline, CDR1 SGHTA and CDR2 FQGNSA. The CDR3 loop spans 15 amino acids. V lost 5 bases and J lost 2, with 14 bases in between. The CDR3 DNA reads TGTGCCAGCAGCACCTTTACGACAGTCACAGATACGCAGTATTTT. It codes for CASSTFTTVTDTQYF.

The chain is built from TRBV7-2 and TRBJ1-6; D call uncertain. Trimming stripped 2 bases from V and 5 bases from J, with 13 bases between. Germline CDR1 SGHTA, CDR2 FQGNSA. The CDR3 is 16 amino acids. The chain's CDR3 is CASSLMYRADNSPLHF. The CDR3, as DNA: TGTGCCAGCAGCTTAATGTACAGAGCTGATAATTCACCCCTCCACTTT.

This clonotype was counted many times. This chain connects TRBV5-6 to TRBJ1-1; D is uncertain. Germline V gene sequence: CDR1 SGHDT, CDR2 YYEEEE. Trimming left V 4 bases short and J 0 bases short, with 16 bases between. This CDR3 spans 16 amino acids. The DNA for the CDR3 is TGTGCCAGCAGCCCCCAGGCGAATTCAGTGAACACTGAAGCTTTCTTT. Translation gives CASSPQANSVNTEAFF.

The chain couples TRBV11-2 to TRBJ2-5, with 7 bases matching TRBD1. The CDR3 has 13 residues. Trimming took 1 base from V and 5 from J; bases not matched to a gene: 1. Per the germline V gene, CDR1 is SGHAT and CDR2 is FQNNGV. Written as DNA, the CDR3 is TGTGCCAGCAGCTTAGCGACAGGGGAGACCCAGTACTTC. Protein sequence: CASSLATGETQYF. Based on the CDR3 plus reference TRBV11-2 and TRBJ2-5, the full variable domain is EAGVAQSPRYKIIEKRQSVAFWCNPISGHATLYWYQQILGQGPKLLIQFQNNGVVDDSQLPKDRFSAERLKGVDSTLKIQPAKLEDSAVYLCASSLATGETQYFGPGTRLLVL.

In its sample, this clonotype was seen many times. CDR3 sequence: CASSLILGATEAFF. CDR3 DNA sequence: TGTGCCAGCAGCTTAATTTTAGGGGCCACCGAAGCTTTCTTT. The V and J genes are TRBV12-3 or TRBV12-4 and TRBJ1-1, with D maybe TRBD1 (5 bases). This CDR3 contains 14 residues. The V and J ends lost 6 bases and 8 bases respectively, with 19 bases between them.